Reported below is one T cell receptor (beta chain). Its recognized antigen is unknown. No per-base quality is available; no much larger clone lies one base away. The trim is 0 bases for V and 0 bases for J, with a gap of 13 bases between the germline ends. Its CDR3 holds 17 amino acids, cysteine through phenylalanine. The only DNA kept is the CDR3, 51 bases in frame from the first base. Per the germline V gene, SGHRS is the CDR1 and YFSETQ is the CDR2. This sample was taken from a study of shared clonotypes between healthy human individuals (dated by TCRdb to between 2020 and 2021). With respect to the entire study: The cohort comprised two women and a few men aged 18 to 49 years. The study deeply sequenced blood TCR repertoires of about 5 healthy adults to estimate repertoire size and the extent of clonotype sharing between individuals. Per donor, leukapheresis produced somewhere between about 0.9 and 9 billion PBMCs. Different laboratories and diverse techniques were used to prepare libraries and sequence TCR repertoires, to increase sequencing depth and limit assay-specific biases. Results the study describes overall, beyond this receptor: The small number of donors limited the genetic and exposure-history diversity represented. Only blood was sampled, and tissue TCR repertoires likely differ from those in blood. Pairwise subsampling indicated that sequencing depth was expected to affect the degree of clonotype sharing among donors.

The donors were healthy, HIV-negative adults who had no recently reported acute infections or vaccinations. Only Caucasian adults living in Nashville, Tennessee, USA were represented among the donors. For unsorted samples, roughly 90 million PBMCs were counted, and genomic DNA was extracted using the QIAamp DNA Blood Mini kit. Blood was collected by leukapheresis, and PBMCs were isolated by Ficoll-Histopaque density gradient centrifugation and then cryopreserved in liquid nitrogen vapor phase. Using the deep immunoSEQ assay, multiplex PCR amplified TCR CDR3 regions from genomic DNA. Extracted genomic DNA from each cell subset was distributed evenly across all wells of several immunoSEQ 96-well plates, and each plate was treated as a replicate. For unsorted PBMC, approximately 300 ng of genomic DNA, equivalent to around 30,000 T cell genomes, went into each replicate PCR. Ten immunoSEQ deep assay plates were used to sequence the unsorted PBMC genomic DNA. Purified libraries were measured with a Qubit 3.0 fluorometer, size-checked on a Bioanalyzer 2100, and measured again with the KAPA Library Quantification kit. A separate single-read 150-cycle Illumina NextSeq 550 flow cell was used to sequence each immunoSEQ 96-well plate. In the authors' own workflow: Because the immunoSEQ output included only junctional sequences and no quality scores, the filtering could not be the same as the filtering used for full-length reads. Sequences were annotated with PyIR, a Python wrapper for IgBLAST v1.9, and V/J genes and CDR3 were assigned using IMGT germline references. Any read was removed if the V/J assignment was weak (E-value above 1e-6), the CDR3 was missing, or the read contained stop codons, out-of-frame junctions, or ambiguous translated residues. A V3J clonotype was defined by an identical inferred V gene, J gene, and CDR3 amino acid sequence. Percentage overlap between repertoires was computed as shared unique clonotypes divided by the size of the smaller repertoire. Three approaches were used to assess repertoire richness: RTK rarefaction, the Chao1 estimator, and Recon v2.1 estimates of unobserved clonotypes. TCRdb re-hosts the immuneACCESS table, in-frame sequences only. Its copies lack some clones; in the studies checked, an unresolved V gene accounts for under half of them, and the cause for the rest is not known. D and trimming were read from the DNA, whereas the V and J calls and clone size are those reported in that table. A total of about 490,000 clones appear in this sample, about 84% of them only once. Of the sample, about an eighth falls within the top ten clones.

The V gene is TRBV5-1 and the J gene is TRBJ2-1, with no confidently assigned D gene. Sequenced sample: PBMCs. The TCR comes from a woman between 40 and 55 years old in good health. Some clones in this sample may be carry-over from other donors' samples. The sequence in DNA is TGCGCCAGCAGCTTGGATGTGGCCCCTAGCTCCTACAATGAGCAGTTCTTC. Its protein is CASSLDVAPSSYNEQFF.